The present T cell receptor beta chain was sequenced within a study of cytomegalovirus exposure and HLA in healthy donors (dated by TCRdb to about 2017). General notes on the study: An earlier analysis of about 560 of the donors reported 276 Gb of sequence data and roughly 120 million unique TCR beta sequences obtained from about 180 million T cells. To predict cytomegalovirus infection status, the study brought together high-throughput TCR immunosequencing, statistical association of individual TCRs with disease status, and machine learning. The T cell repertoires of 670 or so subjects were profiled by immunosequencing and related to cytomegalovirus serostatus. Typing coverage differed by locus: A, B, C, DRB1 and DQB1 were typed in roughly 629-640 donors, DQA1 in about 560, DPA1 in around 580, and DPB1 in 472. The study aimed to test whether cataloging public T cell receptors could reveal signatures of past pathogen exposure. In a later genetic analysis, genome-wide SNP genotypes for about 65% of the 666 donors were used, and that subset was treated as a discovery cohort. In an earlier analysis of 550 to 700 of the donors, high-throughput TCR beta sequencing was used to judge whether each TCR beta V gene segment behaved as functional or pseudogenic. Of the roughly 400 genotyped donors, over 80% were placed in the genetic ancestry cluster associated with self-reported Caucasian donors. An early release covering around 630 HLA-typed donors comprised about 300 gigabases of sequencing data and approximately 85 million unique TCR sequences. HLA typing covered class I and class II loci at four-digit resolution. Along with the approximately 700-subject first cohort, a separate validation cohort of over a hundred different subjects was used. Every repertoire in the discovery cohort had been generated on one and the same sequencing platform. Roughly 5 DR-DQ haplotypes were treated as single units for association and clustering because of strong linkage in the cohort. A later analysis re-analyzed previously published TCR beta repertoires from roughly 630 donors and added high-resolution HLA genotyping to study TCR occurrence patterns. Donor age, sex, ethnicity and CMV serostatus were compiled together with the repertoire data. Rather than drawing on any new phenotypic data, the later analysis identified candidate immune exposures from TCR beta sequences and the way those sequences occurred across donors. Among 300 to 500 genotyped donors of the cohort, an average of around 240,000 unique TCR beta nucleotide sequences was sequenced per donor, of which about 18% were non-productive.

Libraries came from the immunoSEQ multiplex PCR assay. For the multiplex PCR, a mixture combining 60 forward primers for TCR Vbeta segments and 13 reverse primers for TCR Jbeta segments was used. A multiplex PCR assay on genomic DNA amplified the CDR3 region of rearranged TCR beta genes. Amplified TCR beta libraries were sequenced as 87-base-pair reads on the Illumina HiSeq System. As for how the authors treated the data: In a later analysis, 70 million to 95 million unique TCR beta chains were counted across the 650 to 700 repertoires, and about 10 million of these chains were shared by at least two donors. To remove PCR and sequencing errors, raw reads were error-corrected and collapsed into unique sequences using a nearest-neighbor algorithm that merged closely related sequences. V, D and J gene segments were assigned by aligning CDR3 sequences to IMGT reference sequences. For a sequence to be retained, a match of at least six nucleotides to both a V gene segment and a J gene segment was required. Rearrangements were classified as productive when the CDR3 lacked stop codons and remained in frame with V and J, and all other rearrangements were classified as non-productive. Following IMGT convention, CDR3 was defined as the stretch from the second conserved V-encoded cysteine up to the conserved J-encoded phenylalanine. The earlier analysis of more than 450 of the donors excluded sequences that lacked an unambiguous match to a single V gene segment. In an earlier analysis of some 590 of the donors, a V segment was called functional when productive rearrangements were above 56.7%, and segregating when the standard deviation between donors exceeded 5%. A statistical classification framework was built for diagnosing cytomegalovirus status from the catalog of TCR beta chain sequences. In a later analysis, TCR nucleotide sequences were compared against IMGT/GENE-DB human TR gene sequences so that V and J genes could be assigned. The TCRdist pipeline was used in a later analysis to assign CDR3 sequences and most-parsimonious VDJ recombination scenarios. A later analysis defined each TCR beta chain by its CDR3 amino acid sequence plus V-gene family, and excluded reads lacking a unique V-gene family. To address suspected cross-contamination and a sequencing artifact, a later analysis removed around 590 highly shared, low-generation-probability nucleotide sequences. A later analysis calculated a clonal expansion index for each public chain from normalized within-repertoire ranks of inferred template counts. In a later analysis, generation probabilities were computed using a VDJ recombination model fitted to out-of-frame rearrangements, and the results were checked against IGoR. Hypergeometric tests were used in a later analysis to score TCR-TCR, TCR-HLA and TCR-CMV co-occurrence, with a repertoire-size bias correction applied to the TCR pairs. In a later analysis, false discovery rates were estimated by permuting HLA or CMV assignments 20 times. In a later analysis, co-occurring TCRs were grouped using DBSCAN, with TCRdist sequence similarity added in when clustering inside HLA-allele-positive subsets. For co-occurrence clustering, repertoires with fewer than 30,000 or more than 120,000 public chains were excluded, along with five repertoires with anomalous nucleotide sharing. In its TCRdb copy, this immuneACCESS table keeps in-frame sequences only and misses some clones. Where compared with another copy, unresolved V genes explain less than half of these, and the others have no known cause. V and J calls and clone size come straight from that table; D and trimming were deduced from the DNA. This sample comprises approximately 170,000 clones, about 69% of them detected only once. The ten largest clones take up 4% to 5% of the sample.

Beyond this particular receptor, the publication reports: According to a later genetic analysis, donors in an Asian-associated ancestry cluster had fewer N-insertions in productive TCRs than the approximately 630-donor mean. Roughly uniform sequencing depth across donors was assumed in presence/absence analyses, although this assumption may not hold. It was suggested by the authors that the approach could potentially be generalized to other disease states and immunological phenotypes. According to a later analysis, TCR association rates differed among HLA loci, with DRB1 alleles showing the most associated TCRs and HLA-C alleles showing the fewest. A total of fewer than 200 TCR beta chains were listed by the study as associated with cytomegalovirus. At a false discovery rate of 0.05, a later analysis linked about 17,000 TCR beta sequences to specific HLA alleles. In vitro tests confirmed that a few of the cytomegalovirus-associated TCR beta chains recognize cytomegalovirus antigens. Because some donors lacked HLA typing at each locus, the association tests relied only on the typed subset. An association between a missense DCLRE1C variant and V-gene and J-gene trimming of TCR beta chains was found in a later genetic analysis and replicated in an independent cohort. Because the 87-base-pair reads could not distinguish some IMGT-functional V segments, including TRBV6-2 and TRBV6-3, those segments were excluded. In a later analysis, several top co-occurrence clusters were reported to appear linked to parvovirus B19, influenza, CMV and Epstein-Barr virus. A cluster of highly shared sequence variants was judged likely to be a technical artifact of the sequencing pipeline. CMV serostatus was the only immune exposure information available for the cohort. The earlier analysis of some 540 of the donors excluded seventeen rarely observed V segments, including chromosome 9 orphons, because counts were too low. In an earlier analysis of around 500 of the donors, most TCR beta V segments appeared in productive rearrangements about 87% or about 30% of the time, broadly matching IMGT annotations. A further reported finding was that TCR beta sequences accurately predicted the HLA-A and HLA-B alleles for most subjects in the first cohort. The classifier was reported to diagnose cytomegalovirus status with high specificity and sensitivity in both the original cohort and the validation cohort. In a later analysis, most CMV-associated TCR beta chains were found to appear HLA-restricted, with HLA associations seemingly driven largely by CMV exposure. Most TCR sequences were observed very rarely across donors, whereas some public TCRs were present in many individuals. Linkage disequilibrium might explain the correlated functional status among segregating V segments, but an unknown experimental factor could not be excluded. This cohort had only TCR beta chains sequenced, and the lack of alpha or paired-chain data limited which features could be detected. In a later analysis, HLA-associated TCR beta chains showed more clonal expansion and lower generation probabilities than non-associated chains that were equally common. When HLA alleles, especially DR and DQ, strongly co-occurred, TCR associations were difficult to assign to individual alleles.

The CDR3 runs 15 residues from the cysteine to the phenylalanine. Just the 45-base CDR3 DNA is kept, in frame starting at base 1. CDR1 and CDR2, per the germline V gene (reference sequence), are MNHNY and SVGAGI. V and J are truncated by 7 bases and 2 bases respectively, leaving an intervening sequence of 12 bases. In total, approximately 610 healthy bone marrow donors made up the cohort. All cohort members were sampled while nominally healthy, although unrecorded immune exposures were likely present. The donor was CMV seropositive and was included in the group of 250 to 300 seropositive cohort members. Each donor provided a peripheral blood sample, and peripheral blood mononuclear cells were used for TCR beta sequencing. Genomic DNA extraction from the blood cell samples was performed with the Qiagen DNeasy Blood Extraction Kit. As concerns this clone: Its specific antigen is unknown. No much larger clone is present one base from it, and per-base qualities are unavailable.

The chain couples TRBV6-6 to TRBJ1-6; the D gene identity is not certain. Specimen: PBMCs. The sequence derives from a man aged 25 to 40 in good health and CMV-seropositive. The sequence in DNA is TGTGCCAGCACTTCCGGGTCCGCCTATAATTCACCCCTCCACTTT. The translation is CASTSGSAYNSPLHF.